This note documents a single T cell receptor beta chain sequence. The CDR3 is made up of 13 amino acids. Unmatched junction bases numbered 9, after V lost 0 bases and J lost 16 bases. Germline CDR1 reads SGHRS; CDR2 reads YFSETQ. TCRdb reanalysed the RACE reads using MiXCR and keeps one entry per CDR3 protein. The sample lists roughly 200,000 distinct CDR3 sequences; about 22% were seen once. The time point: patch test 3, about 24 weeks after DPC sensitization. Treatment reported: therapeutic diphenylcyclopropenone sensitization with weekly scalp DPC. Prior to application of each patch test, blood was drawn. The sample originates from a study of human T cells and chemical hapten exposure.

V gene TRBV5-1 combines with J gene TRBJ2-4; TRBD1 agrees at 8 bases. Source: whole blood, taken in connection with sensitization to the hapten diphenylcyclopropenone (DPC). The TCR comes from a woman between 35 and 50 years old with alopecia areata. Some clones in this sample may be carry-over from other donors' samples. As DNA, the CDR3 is TGCGCCAGCAGCTTGGTTAGCCGGGACAGGATATACTTC. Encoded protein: CASSLVSRDRIYF.